The 26 T cell receptor beta chains presented below share a single source sample, sequenced in a study of a mutant IDH1 vaccine in newly diagnosed glioma. Their cognate antigens are unknown. Time point described: week 35, safety follow-up. The content of each vaccine dose was 300 ug of mutant IDH1 20-mer peptide, and topical imiquimod accompanied it. The assay was immunoSEQ multiplex PCR, and TCRdb's table has in-frame clones only and misses some. The sample holds tens of thousands of clones, under 90% seen once. The starting material was PBMCs, obtained from a glioma patient whose treatment included an IDH1 peptide vaccine. Receptors originate from a woman under 30 with glioma.

This clone was seen once. The CDR3 loop reads CAWDRAGGPNEQFF. CDR3 sequence (DNA): TGTGCCTGGGATCGAGCGGGAGGGCCCAATGAGCAGTTCTTC. This chain joins TRBV30 and TRBJ2-1, with TRBD2 matching 10 bases. The J segment lost 6 bases and the V segment lost 5 bases, leaving 7 bases of the junction unmatched. The CDR3 loop spans 14 amino acids. The germline CDR1 and CDR2 sequences are GTSNPN and SVGIG (reference sequence). The full variable domain, rest sourced from reference TRBV30 and TRBJ2-1, is SQTIHQWPATLVQPVGSPLSLECTVEGTSNPNLYWYRQAAGRGLQLLFYSVGIGQISSEVPQNLSASRPQDRQFILSSKKLLLSDSGFYLCAWDRAGGPNEQFFGPGTRLTVL.

The V and J genes are TRBV28 and TRBJ2-7, with TRBD1 as a possible D gene (6 bases). This CDR3 has 15 amino acids. Between the trimmed V and J ends, which lost 8 bases and 0 bases, there was a span of 17 bases. Germline loops: CDR1 MDHEN, CDR2 SYDVKM. CDR3 DNA sequence: TGTGCCAGCGGAAAAAGGTGGGACACCTCCTACGAGCAGTACTTC. Translating it yields CASGKRWDTSYEQYF.

The genes are TRBV11-1 and TRBJ2-2; 9 bases map to TRBD2. Germline loops: CDR1 SGHAT, CDR2 FQDESV (reference sequence). J lost 8 bases, V lost 0 bases, and 7 bases had no gene match. The CDR3 is made up of 16 amino acids. CDR3 nucleotide sequence: TGTGCCAGCAGCTTAGCCCGCGCTAGCGGGGCAGGGGAGCTGTTTTTT. Translated, it gives CASSLARASGAGELFF.

The chain employs TRBV6-5 and TRBJ1-1, with no clear D. CDR1 and CDR2 from the germline V gene are MNHEY and SVGAGI. Trimming shortened V by 2 bases and J by 1 base, and 8 bases separated the two germline ends. The CDR3 sequence is 14 residues long. The CDR3 protein is CASSYGVRNTEAFF. The CDR3 DNA follows: TGTGCCAGCAGTTACGGGGTCAGGAACACTGAAGCTTTCTTT.

V and J are TRBV7-2 and TRBJ2-5; TRBD2 matches at 8 bases. The CDR3 sequence is 15 residues long. Germline values: CDR1 SGHTA, CDR2 FQGNSA. Trimming cost V 2 bases and J 4 bases; bases outside gene matches: 6. The CDR3 DNA sequence: TGTGCCAGCAGCTTACGGCGGGGGGTTATAGAGACCCAGTACTTC. Translated, it gives CASSLRRGVIETQYF.

J is TRBJ1-1 and V is TRBV30, with D uncertain. The ends were cut back, 4 bases at V and 4 bases at J, with 13 bases in the middle. The CDR3 length is 13 residues. Germline loops: CDR1 GTSNPN, CDR2 SVGIG (reference sequence). The CDR3 spells CAWKSARRTEAFF. CDR3 bases: TGTGCCTGGAAGTCGGCCCGCCGCACTGAAGCTTTCTTT.

The chain carries TRBV4-1 and TRBJ1-1, with 7 bases that match TRBD1. Germline CDR1 reads MGHRA; CDR2 reads YSYEKL. The CDR3 extends over 15 amino acids. V gave up 1 base and J gave up 5 bases; unmatched junction bases: 7. CDR3 sequence: CASSQARQGMTEAFF. The DNA for the CDR3 is TGCGCCAGCAGCCAAGCCCGACAGGGTATGACTGAAGCTTTCTTT.

The chain is built from TRBV7-9 and TRBJ2-3, with 7 bases aligning to TRBD1. The V gene end was trimmed by 1 base and the J gene end by 0 bases; junction bases not matched to a gene: 10. The CDR3 runs to 18 residues. CDR1 is SEHNR, CDR2 FQNEAQ, per germline (reference sequence). This chain's CDR3 is CASSLVGWTGVSTDTQYF. CDR3 bases: TGTGCCAGCAGCTTAGTGGGTTGGACAGGCGTTAGCACAGATACGCAGTATTTT.

The gene calls are TRBV15 and TRBJ1-5, with D perhaps TRBD1 (6 bases). The CDR3 has 15 amino acids. The germline V and J ends were trimmed by 2 bases and 3 bases, with 11 bases remaining between them. Germline CDR1 LNHNV, CDR2 YYDKDF (reference sequence). CDR3 amino acids: CATSRNDRFNQPQHF. The DNA for the CDR3 is TGTGCCACCAGCAGAAACGACAGGTTCAATCAGCCCCAGCATTTT.

The chain carries TRBV7-9 and TRBJ2-4, with D unclear. The V gene lost 1 base and the J gene lost 13 bases, with 8 bases spanning the gap. Germline values: CDR1 SEHNR, CDR2 FQNEAQ (reference sequence). CDR3 length: 11 amino acids. The CDR3 reads CASSLEPPQYF. CDR3 nucleotides: TGTGCCAGCAGCTTAGAACCACCGCAGTACTTC.

The chain recombines TRBV11-3 with TRBJ2-7; 8 bases align to TRBD1. The germline CDR1 and CDR2 sequences are SGHNT and YENEEA. CDR3 length: 12 residues. The V gene end was trimmed by 3 bases and the J gene end by 12 bases; junction bases not matched to a gene: 7. In DNA form, the CDR3 reads TGTGCCAGCAGCTTGACCGGGGACAGGAGGTACTTC. Its protein is CASSLTGDRRYF.

The rearrangement links TRBV2 to TRBJ2-1; 7 nucleotides agree with TRBD2. Germline V lookup: CDR1 SNHLY, CDR2 FYNNEI. This CDR3 is 16 amino acids long. The J segment lost 7 bases and the V segment lost 0 bases, leaving 9 bases of the junction unmatched. The CDR3 DNA reads TGTGCCAGCAGTGAAGCATTGGCGGGAGTGGATAATGAGCAGTTCTTC. Amino acids: CASSEALAGVDNEQFF.

On this clone: A junction boundary mismatches the germline segment, possibly from a read error. This rearrangement joins TRBV19 to TRBJ1-4; 7 bases are shared with TRBD1. CDR1 LNHDA and CDR2 SQIVND come from the germline V gene (reference sequence). The CDR3 length is 13 residues. The CDR3 DNA reads as TGTGCCAGTAGAACGACAGGGAATGGAAAACTGTTTTTT. Translation: CASRTTGNGKLFF.

The V gene is TRBV4-1, the J gene TRBJ2-7, with 8 positions matching TRBD1. CDR3 length equals 16 residues. After removal of 1 base from V and 5 bases from J, the junction contained 10 bases not matched to a gene. CDR1 MGHRA and CDR2 YSYEKL come from the germline V gene. This chain's CDR3 is CASSQVQGAWGDEQYF. The CDR3 DNA follows: TGCGCCAGCAGCCAAGTCCAGGGGGCTTGGGGGGACGAGCAGTACTTC.

This clone has just a few counts. This chain joins TRBV19 and TRBJ1-1; D uncertain. The CDR3 extends over 13 amino acids. Trimming stripped 11 bases from V and 0 bases from J, with 13 bases between. The germline V gene has CDR1 LNHDA and CDR2 SQIVND (reference sequence). The CDR3 loop is CAGGRTLNTEAFF. CDR3 in DNA: TGTGCCGGAGGACGGACCCTGAACACTGAAGCTTTCTTT.

The chain combines TRBV9 with TRBJ1-2, with D possibly TRBD1 on 6 matching bases. Trimming left V 5 bases short and J 7 bases short, with 9 bases between. Per the germline V gene, CDR1 is SGDLS and CDR2 is YYNGEE. The CDR3 contains 11 residues. The CDR3 nucleotides are TGTGCCAGCAGTGCAGGGGTTGGCTACACCTTC. It codes for CASSAGVGYTF.

This clone appeared a few times. The genes are TRBV5-1 and TRBJ1-5; D ambiguous. Per germline, CDR1 SGHRS and CDR2 YFSETQ. V shed 0 bases and J shed 7 bases, with 11 bases lying between them. The CDR3 is 14 amino acids. CDR3 nucleotide sequence: TGCGCCAGCAGCTTGGTTGAGGGAAACCAGCCCCAGCATTTT. Its translation: CASSLVEGNQPQHF.

V is TRBV5-4 and J is TRBJ1-5; TRBD1 matches at 10 bases. Unmatched junction bases numbered 5, after V lost 3 bases and J lost 5 bases. CDR3 size: 15 residues. The V gene's germline CDR1 is SGHNT and CDR2 YYREEE (reference sequence). The CDR3: CASSSGTGDHQPQHF. CDR3 nucleotides: TGTGCCAGCAGCTCCGGGACAGGGGATCATCAGCCCCAGCATTTT.

The chain recombines TRBV4-1 with TRBJ2-5, with no clear D. Germline V gene sequence: CDR1 MGHRA, CDR2 YSYEKL. Trimming stripped 1 base from V and 6 bases from J, with 9 bases between. This CDR3 is built from 13 residues. The chain's CDR3 is CASSQGMEKTQYF. DNA for the CDR3: TGCGCCAGCAGCCAAGGAATGGAGAAGACCCAGTACTTC.

V and J are TRBV19 and TRBJ1-6; D gene ambiguous. The length of the CDR3 is 14 residues. V dropped 8 bases and J dropped 2 bases, with 10 bases sitting between them. Germline V CDR1 and CDR2: LNHDA, SQIVND (reference sequence). CDR3 protein: CASQMRTYNSPLHF. CDR3 coding DNA: TGTGCCAGTCAGATGCGAACCTATAATTCACCCCTCCACTTT. Supplemented by reference TRBV19 and TRBJ1-6, the full variable domain reads DGGITQSPKYLFRKEGQNVTLSCEQNLNHDAMYWYRQDPGQGLRLIYYSQIVNDFQKGDIAEGYSVSREKKESFPLTVTSAQKNPTAFYLCASQMRTYNSPLHFGNGTRLTVT.

This chain joins TRBV18 and TRBJ1-1; D remains ambiguous. V was shortened by 4 bases and J by 0 bases, with 15 bases between the two germline ends. The CDR3 loop spans 16 amino acids. In germline, CDR1 is KGHSH, CDR2 LQKENI. DNA of the CDR3: TGTGCCAGCTCACTTACGGTGGACCTGATGAACACTGAAGCTTTCTTT. This gives the protein CASSLTVDLMNTEAFF.

The rearrangement joins TRBV5-1 to TRBJ1-1; D is possibly TRBD1 (5 bases). The CDR3 spans 13 residues. Deletions cut 0 bases from V and 7 bases from J, with 10 bases between. The germline CDR1 and CDR2 sequences are SGHRS and YFSETQ. CDR3 coding DNA: TGCGCCAGCAGCTTGGATGGGACGGGTGAAGCTTTCTTT. It encodes CASSLDGTGEAFF.

This clone has more than one count but fewer than ten. The chain joins TRBV27 to TRBJ1-1; 9 bases line up with TRBD1. V lost 6 bases and J lost 0; bases outside the gene matches: 5. CDR3 length: 15 amino acids. Looked up from germline, CDR1 is MNHEY and CDR2 is SMNVEV (reference sequence). Written as DNA, the CDR3 is TGTGCCAGCAGCCGACAGGGGGATATGAACACTGAAGCTTTCTTT. It translates to CASSRQGDMNTEAFF.

This clone was picked up a small number of times. The chain couples TRBV27 to TRBJ2-1; possible D gene TRBD2, 6 bases. With 2 bases removed from V and 5 bases from J, the gap between germline ends came to 7 bases. Germline loops: CDR1 MNHEY, CDR2 SMNVEV (reference sequence). The CDR3 contains 13 residues. The CDR3 region is CASSLGRNNEQFF. The CDR3 DNA sequence: TGTGCCAGCAGTTTAGGGAGGAACAATGAGCAGTTCTTC.

The chain uses TRBV19 and TRBJ1-1; D unresolved. CDR1 is LNHDA, CDR2 SQIVND, per germline (reference sequence). This CDR3 has 14 amino acids. The V gene lost 1 base and the J gene lost 1 base, with 7 bases spanning the gap. CDR3 sequence: CASSIGKGNTEAFF. CDR3 coding DNA: TGTGCCAGTAGTATAGGCAAGGGGAACACTGAAGCTTTCTTT.

This chain links TRBV2 with TRBJ1-1, with D perhaps TRBD1 (6 bases). V was pared by 11 bases and J by 4 bases, with 17 bases between. The length of the CDR3 is 13 residues. The germline CDR1 and CDR2 sequences are SNHLY and FYNNEI. CDR3 region: CAGKRGDLTEAFF. CDR3 nucleotides: TGTGCCGGGAAAAGGGGGGATCTCACTGAAGCTTTCTTT.